This passage covers 23 T cell receptor beta chains from one sample sequenced in a study of blood T cell repertoires in COVID-19. Method: immunoSEQ multiplex PCR; TCRdb's copy keeps in-frame clones and lacks some. The sample carries about 310,000 clones, about nine tenths recorded once. Material: PBMCs or T cells enriched from blood (not recorded which). The receptor set was obtained from a woman aged 25 to 39 who had recovered from COVID-19.

V usage is TRBV28 and J usage is TRBJ1-2; 11 nucleotides agree with TRBD1. Germline CDR1 reads MDHEN; CDR2 reads SYDVKM. The CDR3 covers 19 residues. V lost 1 base and J lost 6; bases outside the gene matches: 16. The CDR3 nucleotides read TGTGCCAGCAGTTTATTCGGGGTGTGGACAGGGGGCGAAAGAAATGGCTACACCTTC. Amino acid sequence: CASSLFGVWTGGERNGYTF.

This chain links TRBV28 with TRBJ2-7, with 8 bases identical to TRBD2. In germline, CDR1 is MDHEN, CDR2 SYDVKM. V gave up 4 bases and J gave up 0 bases; unmatched junction bases: 5. The CDR3 spans 15 residues. This CDR3 reads CASSSAGASSYEQYF. CDR3 nucleotide sequence: TGTGCCAGCAGTTCAGCGGGGGCTAGCTCCTACGAGCAGTACTTC. Full variable domain (rest looked up from reference TRBV28 and TRBJ2-7): DVKVTQSSRYLVKRTGEKVFLECVQDMDHENMFWYRQDPGLGLRLIYFSYDVKMKEKGDIPEGYSVSREKKERFSLILESASTNQTSMYLCASSSAGASSYEQYFGPGTRLTVT.

This chain links TRBV5-1 with TRBJ2-5; 10 bases agree with TRBD2. The CDR3 has 19 residues. The junction had 18 bases not matched to a gene; V was cut back by 5 bases and J by 2 bases. CDR1 is SGHRS, CDR2 YFSETQ, per germline. CDR3 residues: CASSHRGLAGAGVQETQYF. In nucleotides, the CDR3 is TGCGCCAGCAGTCATCGCGGCCTAGCGGGAGCGGGTGTGCAAGAGACCCAGTACTTC.

The V gene is TRBV28, the J gene TRBJ2-3, with 7 nucleotides matching TRBD1. V shed 6 bases, J shed 2 bases, and the junction held 11 bases outside the gene matches. The CDR3 extends over 16 amino acids. Germline CDR1 and CDR2: MDHEN and SYDVKM. CDR3 amino acids: CASRGPGQPDTDTQYF. In DNA form, the CDR3 reads TGTGCCAGCAGAGGACCGGGACAGCCAGACACAGATACGCAGTATTTT. The full variable domain, completed using reference TRBV28 and TRBJ2-3, is DVKVTQSSRYLVKRTGEKVFLECVQDMDHENMFWYRQDPGLGLRLIYFSYDVKMKEKGDIPEGYSVSREKKERFSLILESASTNQTSMYLCASRGPGQPDTDTQYFGPGTRLTVL.

The chain couples TRBV4-1 to TRBJ1-4, with D uncertain. V was cut by 7 bases and J by 5 bases, with 11 bases left in between. CDR3 length: 13 amino acids. CDR1 MGHRA and CDR2 YSYEKL come from the germline V gene. The CDR3 nucleotides are TGCGCCAGCAACCTCCAGCGAAATGAAAAACTGTTTTTT. Protein product: CASNLQRNEKLFF.

The chain has TRBV2 and TRBJ1-2, with D possibly being TRBD1 (6 bases). The ends were cut back, 5 bases at V and 8 bases at J, with 18 bases in the middle. This CDR3 is built from 14 residues. CDR1 and CDR2 (germline): SNHLY, FYNNEI. As DNA, the CDR3 is TGTGCCAGCAGTCGGAACGAGGGGGGGGACGGCTACACCTTC. Protein product: CASSRNEGGDGYTF.

The sample holds one count of this clone. The J gene is TRBJ1-5, the V gene TRBV3-1 (or the pseudogene TRBV3-2); TRBD1 might be the D (6 bases). Looked up from germline, CDR1 is LGHDT and CDR2 is YNNKEL (reference sequence). V shed 4 bases and J shed 2 bases, with 9 bases lying between them. The CDR3 is 14 residues long. The CDR3 spells CASSLEGGNQPQHF. The CDR3 region has the DNA TGTGCCAGCAGCCTCGAGGGGGGCAATCAGCCCCAGCATTTT.

This rearrangement joins TRBV29-1 to TRBJ1-1; 7 nucleotides line up with TRBD1. CDR3 length equals 16 residues. The V and J ends lost 0 bases and 5 bases, in that order; junction bases with no gene match: 12. CDR1 and CDR2 (germline): SQVTM, ANQGSEA. CDR3: CSVEDTDRVERTEAFF. The CDR3, as DNA: TGCAGCGTTGAAGATACAGACAGGGTGGAGCGGACTGAAGCTTTCTTT.

This rearrangement joins TRBV7-9 to TRBJ2-7; TRBD2 agrees at 11 bases. The CDR3 has 18 amino acids. Looked up from germline, CDR1 is SEHNR and CDR2 is FQNEAQ (reference sequence). The junction had 12 bases not matched to a gene; V was cut back by 5 bases and J by 0 bases. CDR3 sequence reads: CASSAGTSGFRSSYEQYF. CDR3 sequence (DNA): TGTGCCAGCAGCGCCGGGACTAGCGGTTTTCGCAGCTCCTACGAGCAGTACTTC.

V and J are TRBV27 and TRBJ2-7; D might be TRBD2 (6 bases). Trimming took 2 bases from V and 2 from J, leaving 13 bases between them. The CDR3 covers 15 residues. Germline V lookup: CDR1 MNHEY, CDR2 SMNVEV (reference sequence). The CDR3 sequence is CASSLMGGGPYEQYF. CDR3 DNA: TGTGCCAGCAGTTTAATGGGCGGAGGGCCCTACGAGCAGTACTTC.

Only a few counts were recorded for this clone. The chain recombines TRBV4-1 with TRBJ2-7; TRBD1 matches at 10 bases. V was clipped by 4 bases and J by 4 bases; unmatched bases: 4. Looked up from germline, CDR1 is MGHRA and CDR2 is YSYEKL. The CDR3 is made up of 14 amino acids. The CDR3 protein is CASSPGTGEYEQYF. CDR3 DNA: TGCGCCAGCAGCCCGGGGACAGGGGAATACGAGCAGTACTTC.

V gene TRBV29-1 combines with J gene TRBJ2-3; 7 nucleotides match TRBD2. V trimming: 7 bases; J trimming: 5 bases; junction bases outside the gene matches: 6. The germline CDR1 and CDR2 sequences are SQVTM and ANQGSEA. The CDR3 sequence is 12 residues long. The CDR3 sequence: CSARTSLDTQYF. CDR3 bases: TGCAGCGCCCGGACTAGTTTAGATACGCAGTATTTT.

The gene calls are TRBV4-1 and TRBJ2-5, with 7 bases matching TRBD1. Germline-derived CDR1 and CDR2 are MGHRA and YSYEKL. The CDR3 sequence is 17 residues long. The J segment lost 2 bases and the V segment lost 3 bases, leaving 12 bases of the junction unmatched. The CDR3 DNA is TGCGCCAGCAGCCATACTTTGCCAGGGGGAATACAAGAGACCCAGTACTTC. It specifies CASSHTLPGGIQETQYF.

The rearrangement joins TRBV19 to TRBJ2-5, with 8 bases fitting TRBD2. With V trimmed by 8 bases and J by 5 bases, 16 bases remained unmatched. The V gene's germline CDR1 is LNHDA and CDR2 SQIVND (reference sequence). This CDR3 region has 16 residues. The CDR3 coding sequence is TGTGCCAGTCGTCGACTAGCGTCGAATGAGGGGGAGACCCAGTACTTC. It yields the protein CASRRLASNEGETQYF.

This clone appeared once. The chain joins TRBV18 to TRBJ1-6; the D gene is possibly TRBD1 (5 bases). From germline, CDR1 is KGHSH and CDR2 LQKENI. There are 15 residues in the CDR3. Trimming pared 5 bases from V and 5 bases from J, leaving 13 bases between. CDR3 residues: CASSMTEMDNSPLHF. In DNA, the CDR3 is TGTGCCAGCTCAATGACAGAAATGGATAATTCACCCCTCCACTTT.

This chain joins TRBV4-1 and TRBJ1-3; D uncertain. Germline loops: CDR1 MGHRA, CDR2 YSYEKL. Trimming shortened V by 4 bases and J by 6 bases, and 13 bases separated the two germline ends. The CDR3 has 14 residues. DNA of the CDR3: TGCGCCAGCAGCCGAGCCGGGTCTTCAAACACCATATATTTT. Amino acids: CASSRAGSSNTIYF.

The rearrangement links TRBV9 to TRBJ2-7, with TRBD2 matching over 7 bases. Losses at the gene ends were 0 bases for V and 4 bases for J; bases not matched to a gene: 7. Germline CDR1 is SGDLS and CDR2 is YYNGEE. The CDR3 totals 15 residues. CDR3 DNA sequence: TGTGCCAGCAGCGTAGGTCCGGGAGGAACATACGAGCAGTACTTC. It specifies CASSVGPGGTYEQYF.

The CDR3 bases are TGTGCCAGCAGCGAAGGACTAGAAAGAACAACGAACACCGGGGAGCTGTTTTTT. This sequence encodes CASSEGLERTTNTGELFF. This rearrangement joins TRBV5-4 to TRBJ2-2; 7 bases fit TRBD2. After removal of 4 bases from V and 0 bases from J, the junction contained 12 bases not matched to a gene. In germline, CDR1 is SGHNT, CDR2 YYREEE (reference sequence). CDR3 length equals 18 residues.

This clone showed up just a few times. This sequence joins TRBV19 and TRBJ1-5, with D possibly TRBD1 on 5 matching bases. The germline V gene encodes CDR1 LNHDA and CDR2 SQIVND (reference sequence). V was pared by 10 bases and J by 6 bases, with 22 bases between. CDR3 size: 15 residues. CDR3 protein: CATSPAGRHGQPQHF. The CDR3 DNA sequence: TGTGCCACTTCACCTGCGGGGCGGCACGGTCAGCCCCAGCATTTT. Full variable domain (missing parts from reference TRBV19 and TRBJ1-5): DGGITQSPKYLFRKEGQNVTLSCEQNLNHDAMYWYRQDPGQGLRLIYYSQIVNDFQKGDIAEGYSVSREKKESFPLTVTSAQKNPTAFYLCATSPAGRHGQPQHFGDGTRLSIL.

This chain joins TRBV12-5 and TRBJ2-3; TRBD2 matches at 8 bases. The CDR3 covers 16 residues. V lost 4 bases to trimming and J lost 2 bases; unmatched junction nucleotides: 8. From germline, CDR1 is LGHNT and CDR2 FRNRAP. CDR3 bases: TGTGCTAGTGGTTCCCCCACAGCGGGAGTCACAGATACGCAGTATTTT. Translating it yields CASGSPTAGVTDTQYF.

V gene TRBV11-3 combines with J gene TRBJ1-1; maybe TRBD1 (6 bases). Germline values: CDR1 SGHNT, CDR2 YENEEA. The CDR3 sequence is 15 residues long. Between the trimmed V and J ends, which lost 5 bases and 5 bases, there was a span of 18 bases. The CDR3 spells CASSQDGGRGTEAFF. The CDR3 coding sequence is TGTGCCAGCAGCCAAGATGGGGGGCGGGGGACTGAAGCTTTCTTT.

CDR3 protein: CATSAGGHSGANVLTF. The CDR3, as DNA: TGTGCCACCAGTGCGGGAGGCCACTCTGGGGCCAACGTCCTGACTTTC. This chain links TRBV24-1 with TRBJ2-6; 7 bases fit TRBD2. The ends lost 5 bases at V and 0 bases at J; junction bases unmatched: 3. The CDR3 loop spans 16 amino acids. Germline V gene sequence: CDR1 KGHDR, CDR2 SFDVKD.

This chain connects TRBV11-2 to TRBJ2-5, with 8 bases aligning to TRBD1. J lost 1 base, V lost 6 bases, and 1 base had no gene match. Looked up from germline, CDR1 is SGHAT and CDR2 is FQNNGV. The CDR3 length is 13 residues. The CDR3: CASSTGGQETQYF. For the CDR3, the DNA is TGTGCCAGCAGTACAGGGGGCCAAGAGACCCAGTACTTC.